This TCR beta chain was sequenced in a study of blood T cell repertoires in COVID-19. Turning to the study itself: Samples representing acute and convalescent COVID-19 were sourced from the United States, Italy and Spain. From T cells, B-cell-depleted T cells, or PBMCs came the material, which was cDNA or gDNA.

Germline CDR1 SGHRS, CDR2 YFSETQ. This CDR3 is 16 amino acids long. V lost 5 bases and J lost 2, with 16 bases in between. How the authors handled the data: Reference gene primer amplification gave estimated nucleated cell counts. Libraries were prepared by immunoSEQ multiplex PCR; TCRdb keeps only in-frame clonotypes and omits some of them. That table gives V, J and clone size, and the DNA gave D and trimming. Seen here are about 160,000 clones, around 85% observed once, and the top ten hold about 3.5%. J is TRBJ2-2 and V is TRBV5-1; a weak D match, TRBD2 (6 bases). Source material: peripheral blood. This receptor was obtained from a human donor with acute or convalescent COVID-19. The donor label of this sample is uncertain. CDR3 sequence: CASREAGRINTGELFF. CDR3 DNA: TGCGCCAGCAGAGAAGCCGGGAGAATAAACACCGGGGAGCTGTTTTTT.